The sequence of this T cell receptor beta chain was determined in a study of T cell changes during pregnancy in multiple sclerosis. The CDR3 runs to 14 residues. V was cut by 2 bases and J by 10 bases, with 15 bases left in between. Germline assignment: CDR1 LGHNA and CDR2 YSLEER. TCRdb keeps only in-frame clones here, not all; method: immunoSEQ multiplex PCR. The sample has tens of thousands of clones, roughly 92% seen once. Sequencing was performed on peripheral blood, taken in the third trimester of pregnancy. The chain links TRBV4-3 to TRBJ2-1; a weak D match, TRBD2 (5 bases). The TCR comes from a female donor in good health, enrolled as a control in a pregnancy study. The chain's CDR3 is CASSQRWESGEQFF. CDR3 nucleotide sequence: TGCGCCAGCAGCCAAAGGTGGGAGTCTGGGGAGCAGTTCTTC.